These 10 T cell receptor beta chains originate from one sample sequenced in a study of blood T cells in healthy people across ages. A second PCR of roughly 6 to 12 cycles used a sample-barcoded 5' primer and a J-beta primer mix. TCRdb passed the 5' RACE reads through MiXCR, listing each CDR3 protein once. The repertoire holds 950,000 to 1,200,000 distinct CDR3 sequences, with roughly two fifths as singletons. Input material: blood. The receptors here all came from a man younger than 35 in good health.

This clonotype has more than one count but fewer than ten. V is TRBV7-9 and J is TRBJ2-3; tentative D call: TRBD2 (6 bases). The germline CDR1 and CDR2 sequences are SEHNR and FQNEAQ (reference sequence). The V end lost 5 bases, the J end lost 2 bases, and 14 bases lay between the germline ends. The CDR3 sequence is 15 residues long. The CDR3 loop is CASSLTSEYTDTQYF. The CDR3 nucleotides read TGTGCCAGCAGCCTGACTAGTGAATACACAGATACGCAGTATTTT.

The V call is TRBV29-1, the J call TRBJ2-3; TRBD2 matches at 8 bases. Trimming took 8 bases from V and 0 from J; bases not matched to a gene: 10. CDR1 is SQVTM, CDR2 ANQGSEA, per germline. The CDR3 sequence is 15 residues long. The CDR3 DNA is TGCAGCACCCCCCGGGAGGGGGGTAGCACAGATACGCAGTATTTT. Amino acids: CSTPREGGSTDTQYF.

A few counts support this clonotype. This chain joins TRBV12-5 and TRBJ2-5; D might be TRBD2 (6 bases). Germline assignment: CDR1 LGHNT and CDR2 FRNRAP. Trimming shortened V by 6 bases and J by 3 bases, and 17 bases separated the two germline ends. The CDR3 has 15 amino acids. The CDR3 nucleotides read TGTGCTAGTGGCTTTTTGGGGGGTATAAAAGAGACCCAGTACTTC. Its translation is CASGFLGGIKETQYF.

The chain uses TRBV7-2 and TRBJ2-3; 12 bases agree with TRBD2. CDR1 SGHTA and CDR2 FQGNSA come from the germline V gene. Unmatched junction bases numbered 9, after V lost 6 bases and J lost 14 bases. The CDR3 contains 13 residues. CDR3 sequence reads: CASRPGLAGPGYF. CDR3 bases: TGTGCCAGCAGACCCGGACTAGCGGGACCCGGGTATTTT.

The rearrangement uses TRBV20-1 and TRBJ2-3, with 10 bases aligning to TRBD2. With V trimmed by 0 bases and J by 0 bases, 3 bases remained unmatched. The length of the CDR3 is 16 residues. Germline V gene lookup returns CDR1 DFQATT and CDR2 SNEGSKA (reference sequence). This CDR3 is CSARDGTSASTDTQYF. In DNA, the CDR3 is TGCAGTGCTAGAGATGGGACTAGCGCTAGCACAGATACGCAGTATTTT.

The chain carries TRBV6-2 or TRBV6-3 and TRBJ1-1, with 9 positions matching TRBD1. Germline trimming cut 7 bases from V and 6 bases from J; bases unmatched to any gene: 18. CDR3 size: 17 residues. Looked up from germline, CDR1 is MNHEY and CDR2 is SVGEGT. For the CDR3, the DNA is TGTGCCAGCATCCCGACCGGGACAGGGAGGGGAATAGCTGAAGCTTTCTTT. Amino acid sequence: CASIPTGTGRGIAEAFF.

This clonotype has just a few counts. V usage is TRBV5-1 and J usage is TRBJ2-3; D is perhaps TRBD2 (5 bases). Trimming took off 2 bases at V and 8 bases at J, with 12 bases between the two ends. This CDR3 spans 13 amino acids. CDR1 and CDR2 from the germline V gene are SGHRS and YFSETQ. Here the CDR3 DNA reads TGCGCCAGCAGCTTAAACCCGGGGAGTACGCAGTATTTT. This translates into CASSLNPGSTQYF. The full variable domain, in which reference TRBV5-1 and TRBJ2-3 provide the parts outside the CDR3, is KAGVTQTPRYLIKTRGQQVTLSCSPISGHRSVSWYQQTPGQGLQFLFEYFSETQRNKGNFPGRFSGRQFSNSRSEMNVSTLELGDSALYLCASSLNPGSTQYFGPGTRLTVL.

This clonotype was seen a handful of times. The chain has TRBV7-2 and TRBJ1-6; 8 bases map to TRBD1. Trimming removed 4 bases from V and 6 bases from J; junction bases left unmatched: 2. Germline assignment: CDR1 SGHTA and CDR2 FQGNSA. This CDR3 is built from 14 residues. CDR3 in amino acids: CASSSDRANSPLHF. The CDR3 DNA sequence: TGTGCCAGCAGCTCGGACAGGGCTAATTCACCCCTCCACTTT.

The gene calls are TRBV12-3 or TRBV12-4 and TRBJ1-2, with TRBD1 matching over 8 bases. V shed 8 bases, J shed 4 bases, and the junction held 18 bases outside the gene matches. There are 17 residues in the CDR3. The CDR3 region is CASHGRTGLIGVYGYTF. The CDR3 region has the DNA TGTGCCAGCCACGGCCGGACAGGGTTGATAGGGGTCTATGGCTACACCTTC.

This clonotype was found a few times. This chain connects TRBV4-3 to TRBJ2-2, with D unresolved. Germline CDR1 and CDR2: LGHNA and YSLEER. The V end was cut by 8 bases, the J end by 0 bases, with 7 bases between. The CDR3 totals 13 residues. CDR3 loop: CASRLANTGELFF. CDR3 nucleotides: TGCGCCAGCCGACTTGCGAACACCGGGGAGCTGTTTTTT.